The rows below give T cell receptor beta chains drawn from one sample of a study of cytomegalovirus exposure and HLA in healthy donors. Some clones are missing from TCRdb's copy, which holds only in-frame ones; the method was immunoSEQ multiplex PCR. The table has approximately 150,000 clones, around nine tenths seen once. The sequencing input was PBMCs. Receptors were obtained from a man aged 18 to 30 in good health and CMV-seropositive. CDR3s include the opening cysteine and the closing phenylalanine or tryptophan. For some rows the clone size is stated as once, few or many, or as a class when expanded; others skip it.

j_gene,v_gene,abundance,len,CDR3aa
TRBJ1-2,TRBV7-9,NA,15,CASSWTGVTPYGYTF
TRBJ2-3,TRBV2,once,15,CASSVGGGGGDTQYF
TRBJ2-1,TRBV27,once,17,CASSLVRSLAGFNEQFF
TRBJ2-7,TRBV18,once,18,CASSPGGLAGSFSYEQYF
TRBJ1-2,TRBV4-2,NA,15,CASSREVTLPGGYTF
TRBJ1-2,TRBV4-2,NA,15,CASSQETGGYYGYTF
TRBJ2-1,TRBV19,NA,12,CASSGLANEQFF
TRBJ1-2,TRBV7-2,NA,15,CASSLGPMDERGYTF
TRBJ1-1,TRBV7-9,NA,14,CASSDTLGNTEAFF
TRBJ2-7,TRBV6-1,once,14,CASHRDSFSAEQYF
TRBJ2-6,TRBV6-5,NA,15,CASRFDNSGANVLTF
TRBJ2-3,TRBV6-4,NA,15,CASSSSGGVADTQYF
TRBJ2-5,TRBV2,NA,14,CASSIATFTETQYF
TRBJ1-2,TRBV6-9,NA,13,CASSSGGYYGYTF
TRBJ2-7,TRBV27,NA,17,CASSSPPNSRDYYEQYF
TRBJ1-1,TRBV5-1,NA,14,CASSLRGLDTEAFF
TRBJ2-5,TRBV9,NA,16,CASSVLGGGGQETQYF
TRBJ1-2,TRBV4-1,NA,14,CASSPADRSLGYTF
TRBJ1-3,TRBV6-5,NA,15,CASSSPRNTGNTIYF
TRBJ1-2,TRBV6-6,NA,12,CATQTLQYGYTF
TRBJ1-2,TRBV5-1,once,12,CASRRESYGYTF
TRBJ1-4,TRBV30,NA,14,CAWSRQGAGEKLFF
TRBJ1-4,TRBV4-1,NA,14,CASSVRAWDEKLFF
TRBJ1-4,TRBV28,NA,14,CAASTPGGDEKLFF
TRBJ2-7,TRBV15,NA,15,CATSLSSRAGSEQYF
TRBJ2-1,TRBV27,NA,17,CASSWIPGLGGLNEQFF
TRBJ1-1,TRBV6-8,NA,16,CASSSSRGAENTEAFF
TRBJ2-3,TRBV15,NA,16,CATSRDLTGGTDTQYF
TRBJ1-4,TRBV9,NA,15,CASSDHVGQGEKLFF
TRBJ2-5,TRBV6-1,NA,15,CASLGTGYFGETQYF
TRBJ2-7,TRBV7-9,NA,15,CASTYGPSGSDEQYF
TRBJ2-1,TRBV5-4,NA,15,CASSLGQGPYNEQFF
TRBJ2-7,TRBV29-1,few,15,CSVEDQAGSSYEQYF
TRBJ2-7,TRBV6-1,many,15,CASSEEDQGSYEQYF
TRBJ1-2,TRBV19,NA,12,CASHGQFYGYTF
TRBJ2-5,TRBV7-9,NA,19,CASSQGTGTGEGPGETQYF
TRBJ2-5,TRBV4-1,once,18,CASSQGFLAGGLRETQYF
TRBJ2-1,TRBV9,NA,14,CASSVGGSYNEQFF
TRBJ1-4,TRBV19,NA,14,CASRVIAENEKLFF
TRBJ2-1,TRBV4-3,NA,17,CASSQERGWSSYNEQFF
TRBJ1-1,TRBV29-1,NA,11,CSAGGSLEAFF
TRBJ2-3,TRBV5-4,NA,18,CASSPQLGTSGQEDTQYF
TRBJ1-5,TRBV4-2,NA,17,CASSQDPGTGDHQPQHF